The 22 T cell receptor beta chains below come from one sample, sequenced in a study of blood T cell repertoires in COVID-19. The table came from immunoSEQ multiplex PCR; TCRdb's copy has only in-frame clones and leaves some out. This repertoire shows around 150,000 clones, around 86% found once; its top ten account for 8% to 10%. Specimen: peripheral blood. The source is a man aged 55 to 70 with acute or convalescent COVID-19.

The CDR3 sequence is CASTIGGSSYNEQFF. Here the CDR3 DNA reads TGCGCCAGCACCATTGGCGGGAGCTCCTACAATGAGCAGTTCTTC. The V and J genes are TRBV5-1 and TRBJ2-1; TRBD2 matches at 7 bases. The V gene end was trimmed by 6 bases and the J gene end by 0 bases; junction bases not matched to a gene: 6. Germline V lookup: CDR1 SGHRS, CDR2 YFSETQ. The CDR3 extends over 15 amino acids.

This chain uses TRBV3-1 (or the pseudogene TRBV3-2) with TRBJ2-7; a possible D gene is TRBD2 (6 bases). Per the germline V gene, CDR1 is LGHDT and CDR2 is YNNKEL (reference sequence). This CDR3 spans 16 amino acids. V lost 0 bases, J lost 6 bases, and 18 bases lay in between. CDR3 nucleotides: TGTGCCAGCAGCCAAGAAGGGGCAGGGAGGTTCTCCGAGCAGTACTTC. Amino acid sequence: CASSQEGAGRFSEQYF.

The table lists this clone with a count of one. The chain employs TRBV29-1 and TRBJ2-1; 9 positions agree with TRBD2. The CDR3 totals 13 residues. The germline gives CDR1 SQVTM, CDR2 ANQGSEA. With 0 bases clipped from V and 7 bases from J, the junction kept 1 base outside the gene matches. The CDR3 bases are TGCAGCGTTGAAGACACTAGCGGGAATGAGCAGTTCTTC. Residues: CSVEDTSGNEQFF.

The chain combines TRBV5-1 with TRBJ1-2, with TRBD1 matching 10 bases. Germline V gene lookup returns CDR1 SGHRS and CDR2 YFSETQ. V gave up 4 bases and J gave up 2 bases; unmatched junction bases: 5. The CDR3 covers 15 residues. This CDR3 reads CASSLGQGTNYGYTF. For the CDR3, the DNA is TGCGCCAGCAGCCTGGGACAGGGGACGAACTATGGCTACACCTTC. The full variable domain, with the rest looked up from reference TRBV5-1 and TRBJ1-2, is KAGVTQTPRYLIKTRGQQVTLSCSPISGHRSVSWYQQTPGQGLQFLFEYFSETQRNKGNFPGRFSGRQFSNSRSEMNVSTLELGDSALYLCASSLGQGTNYGYTFGSGTRLTVV.

V gene TRBV28 combines with J gene TRBJ2-1; a possible D gene is TRBD2 (6 bases). The CDR3 runs 12 residues. Germline values: CDR1 MDHEN, CDR2 SYDVKM. V lost 6 bases, J lost 10 bases, and 13 bases lay in between. The DNA for the CDR3 is TGTGCCAGCAGGCTAGCGCACGGCGAGCAGTTCTTC. Protein sequence: CASRLAHGEQFF.

The chain recombines TRBV30 with TRBJ1-4; TRBD1 aligns across 11 bases. Germline CDR1 GTSNPN, CDR2 SVGIG (reference sequence). The V and J ends lost 2 bases and 5 bases, in that order; junction bases with no gene match: 10. This CDR3 has 17 amino acids. DNA of the CDR3: TGTGCCTGGAGTCCTCTTGGACAGGGGGCGCCAAATGAAAAACTGTTTTTT. The encoded protein is CAWSPLGQGAPNEKLFF. Using reference TRBV30 and TRBJ1-4 for the parts outside the CDR3, the full variable domain is SQTIHQWPATLVQPVGSPLSLECTVEGTSNPNLYWYRQAAGRGLQLLFYSVGIGQISSEVPQNLSASRPQDRQFILSSKKLLLSDSGFYLCAWSPLGQGAPNEKLFFGSGTQLSVL.

The chain couples TRBV11-1 to TRBJ2-1, with 8 bases identical to TRBD2. V was clipped by 8 bases and J by 9 bases; unmatched bases: 12. This CDR3 comprises 14 residues. Germline values: CDR1 SGHAT, CDR2 FQDESV (reference sequence). The CDR3 DNA follows: TGTGCCAGCCAGCTCCCGTCGGGAGGGGGTGAGCAGTTCTTC. Translating gives CASQLPSGGGEQFF.

The sample holds a few counts of this clone. The chain carries TRBV28 and TRBJ2-7; a possible D gene is TRBD2 (6 bases). V was trimmed by 10 bases and J by 1 base, leaving 23 bases between them. Germline lookup yields CDR1 MDHEN and CDR2 SYDVKM. This CDR3 has 16 residues. CDR3 amino acids: CATLSPGAYDSYEQYF. CDR3 in DNA: TGTGCCACCCTTTCGCCGGGAGCTTATGATTCCTACGAGCAGTACTTC.

This chain uses TRBV7-9 with TRBJ2-7; 8 bases are a match to TRBD2. This CDR3 contains 14 residues. Germline CDR1 reads SEHNR; CDR2 reads FQNEAQ (reference sequence). J gave up 7 bases and V 1 base, and 6 bases lay outside the gene matches. The CDR3 DNA is TGTGCCAGCAGCTTAGGGGCGGGAGGTGAGGAGCAGTACTTC. As protein: CASSLGAGGEEQYF.

The chain recombines TRBV9 with TRBJ2-1, with D hard to call. Germline-derived CDR1 and CDR2 are SGDLS and YYNGEE. Trimming took off 0 bases at V and 3 bases at J, with 13 bases between the two ends. The length of the CDR3 is 16 residues. The CDR3 here is CASSVGVSPNYNEQFF. The CDR3 DNA follows: TGTGCCAGCAGCGTAGGGGTTAGCCCTAACTACAATGAGCAGTTCTTC.

The gene calls are TRBV29-1 and TRBJ1-2; D gene uncertain. This CDR3 is built from 12 residues. In germline, CDR1 is SQVTM, CDR2 ANQGSEA. V lost 3 bases and J lost 4, with 9 bases in between. DNA of the CDR3: TGCAGCGTTGAGGCAGATACCTATGGCTACACCTTC. This sequence encodes CSVEADTYGYTF.

This clone was seen only a few times. The chain employs TRBV5-1 and TRBJ1-1; 8 nucleotides align to TRBD1. Trimming took 4 bases from V and 8 from J; bases not matched to a gene: 10. The germline gives CDR1 SGHRS, CDR2 YFSETQ. CDR3 length: 14 residues. The CDR3 loop is CASSVPGGAPEAFF. CDR3 nucleotide sequence: TGCGCCAGCAGCGTTCCAGGGGGCGCTCCCGAAGCTTTCTTT.

The rearrangement joins TRBV11-2 to TRBJ2-1; 13 positions match TRBD2. The CDR3 covers 18 residues. Germline loops: CDR1 SGHAT, CDR2 FQNNGV. Trimming cost V 1 base and J 8 bases; bases outside gene matches: 11. DNA for the CDR3: TGTGCCAGCAGCTTAGGCCCACTAGCGGGAGGGCCGTTGGATGAGCAGTTCTTC. This translates into CASSLGPLAGGPLDEQFF.

As for this clone: In the same sample, other DNA sequences code for this CDR3. The chain recombines TRBV15 with TRBJ2-7; 9 nucleotides agree with TRBD1. Germline values: CDR1 LNHNV, CDR2 YYDKDF (reference sequence). This CDR3 spans 13 amino acids. The V segment lost 3 bases and the J segment 4 bases; nucleotides outside the gene matches: 1. The CDR3 spells CATSRDRGYEQYF. CDR3 coding DNA: TGTGCCACCAGCAGGGACAGGGGTTACGAGCAGTACTTC.

The V call is TRBV11-2, the J call TRBJ2-3, with D perhaps TRBD2 (5 bases). Germline CDR1 and CDR2: SGHAT and FQNNGV. Trimming left V 2 bases short and J 0 bases short, with 9 bases between. The CDR3 is 15 amino acids. CDR3 sequence: CASSLISGSTDTQYF. CDR3 nucleotides: TGTGCCAGCAGCTTAATCAGCGGTAGCACAGATACGCAGTATTTT. Full variable domain (rest looked up from reference TRBV11-2 and TRBJ2-3): EAGVAQSPRYKIIEKRQSVAFWCNPISGHATLYWYQQILGQGPKLLIQFQNNGVVDDSQLPKDRFSAERLKGVDSTLKIQPAKLEDSAVYLCASSLISGSTDTQYFGPGTRLTVL.

The V call is TRBV4-1, the J call TRBJ2-7, with D perhaps TRBD2 (5 bases). The V gene lost 4 bases and the J gene lost 0 bases, with 13 bases spanning the gap. The CDR3 consists of 15 residues. Germline V gene sequence: CDR1 MGHRA, CDR2 YSYEKL. In nucleotides, the CDR3 is TGCGCCAGCAGCCCCCGACTAAAGAACTCCTACGAGCAGTACTTC. Residues: CASSPRLKNSYEQYF.

The gene calls are TRBV2 and TRBJ2-7, with 12 bases fitting TRBD2. The junction had 15 bases not matched to a gene; V was cut back by 3 bases and J by 6 bases. Germline V lookup: CDR1 SNHLY, CDR2 FYNNEI. This CDR3 spans 18 amino acids. The CDR3 sequence is CASSDSSKGLAGLGEQYF. The DNA for the CDR3 is TGTGCCAGCAGTGATTCGAGTAAGGGACTAGCGGGTTTGGGCGAGCAGTACTTC.

This clone was observed once. This chain connects TRBV6-1 to TRBJ1-3; a possible D gene is TRBD1 (6 bases). V was pared by 5 bases and J by 4 bases, with 12 bases between. Looked up from germline, CDR1 is MNHNS and CDR2 is SASEGT. The CDR3 consists of 14 residues. CDR3 sequence reads: CASSRQVSGNTIYF. Here the CDR3 DNA reads TGTGCCAGCAGTAGACAGGTCTCCGGAAACACCATATATTTT.

The gene calls are TRBV29-1 and TRBJ2-2; 10 bases match TRBD1. Germline trimming cut 7 bases from V and 4 bases from J; bases unmatched to any gene: 6. Per germline, CDR1 SQVTM and CDR2 ANQGSEA. The CDR3 covers 14 residues. The CDR3 DNA sequence: TGCAGCGCCCGTGGGACAGGGGTCACCGGGGAGCTGTTTTTT. Protein: CSARGTGVTGELFF.

The rearrangement uses TRBV7-3 and TRBJ1-6, with a possible D match to TRBD1 (5 bases). CDR1 and CDR2 from the germline V gene are SGHTA and FQGTGA. The CDR3 is made up of 17 amino acids. Trimming left V 5 bases short and J 0 bases short, with 14 bases between. The CDR3 loop is CASSGPRVSSYNSPLHF. CDR3 DNA sequence: TGTGCCAGCAGCGGCCCCAGGGTAAGCTCCTATAATTCACCCCTCCACTTT. The full variable domain, rest sourced from reference TRBV7-3 and TRBJ1-6, is GAGVSQTPSNKVTEKGKYVELRCDPISGHTALYWYRQSLGQGPEFLIYFQGTGAADDSGLPNDRFFAVRPEGSVSTLKIQRTERGDSAVYLCASSGPRVSSYNSPLHFGNGTRLTVT.

The V call is TRBV3-1 (or the pseudogene TRBV3-2), the J call TRBJ1-4; D unclear. V gave up 5 bases and J gave up 14 bases, with 15 bases separating them. The CDR3 is 12 residues long. The germline CDR1 and CDR2 sequences are LGHDT and YNNKEL (reference sequence). The CDR3 protein is CASSFRGGPLFF. For the CDR3, the DNA is TGTGCCAGCAGCTTCCGGGGAGGCCCCCTGTTTTTT.

The rearrangement uses TRBV19 and TRBJ1-2, with TRBD1 matching 12 bases. J gave up 4 bases and V 6 bases, and 9 bases lay outside the gene matches. Germline lookup yields CDR1 LNHDA and CDR2 SQIVND (reference sequence). The CDR3 is made up of 16 amino acids. CDR3 sequence: CASSTLGTGGAYGYTF. CDR3 in DNA: TGTGCCAGTAGCACCCTCGGGACAGGGGGCGCCTATGGCTACACCTTC.